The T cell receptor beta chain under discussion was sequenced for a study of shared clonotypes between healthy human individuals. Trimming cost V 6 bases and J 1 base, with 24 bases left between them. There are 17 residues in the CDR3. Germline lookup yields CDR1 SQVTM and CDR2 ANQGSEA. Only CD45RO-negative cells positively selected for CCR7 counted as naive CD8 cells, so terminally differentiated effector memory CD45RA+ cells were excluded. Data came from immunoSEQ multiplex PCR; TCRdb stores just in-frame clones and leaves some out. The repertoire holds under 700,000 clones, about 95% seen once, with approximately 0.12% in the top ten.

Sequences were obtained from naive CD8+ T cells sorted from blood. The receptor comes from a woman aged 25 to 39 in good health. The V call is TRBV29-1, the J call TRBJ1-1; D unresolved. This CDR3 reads CSVGGPSLGGPNTEAFF. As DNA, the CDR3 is TGCAGCGTGGGCGGGCCCTCCCTGGGAGGGCCGAACACTGAAGCTTTCTTT.